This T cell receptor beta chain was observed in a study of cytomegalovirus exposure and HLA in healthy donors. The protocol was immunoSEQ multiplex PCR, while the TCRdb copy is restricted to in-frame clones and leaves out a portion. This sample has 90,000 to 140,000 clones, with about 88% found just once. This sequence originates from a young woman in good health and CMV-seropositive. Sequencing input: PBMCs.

The CDR3 region is CASGPGGPPHNEQFF. The DNA of the CDR3 is TGTGCCAGCGGCCCGGGGGGACCCCCTCACAATGAGCAGTTCTTC. The V gene is TRBV6-5, the J gene TRBJ2-1, with 7 bases lining up with TRBD2. This CDR3 is 15 amino acids long. The germline V gene encodes CDR1 MNHEY and CDR2 SVGAGI. Trimming removed 8 bases from V and 5 bases from J; junction bases left unmatched: 12.